This T cell receptor (beta chain) comes out of a study of blood T cell repertoires in COVID-19. Overall study: PBMCs, B-cell-depleted T cells, or T cells provided the cDNA or gDNA that made up the material.

The CDR3 has 18 residues. The germline V gene encodes CDR1 SNHLY and CDR2 FYNNEI. J was trimmed by 4 bases and V by 7 bases; bases with no gene match: 15. Per the original data handling: Amplification with reference gene primers provided the estimates of nucleated cell counts. Repertoires were generated with immunoSEQ multiplex PCR, while TCRdb's copy carries only in-frame clones and drops some. That table furnishes V, J and clone size, whereas the DNA furnished D and trimming. Of more than 85,000 clones detected, 81% appear once; the ten largest clones hold more than 8%. The rearrangement joins TRBV2 to TRBJ2-3, with 12 bases identical to TRBD2. This clonotype was sampled from a woman in her seventies with acute or convalescent COVID-19. Specimen: peripheral blood. The CDR3 region has the DNA TGTGCCAGCATGGAGGGGCTAGCGGGGGGGATCGGTCCAGATACGCAGTATTTT. This translates into CASMEGLAGGIGPDTQYF.